One and the same sample provided the 17 T cell receptor beta chains below, sequenced in a study of T cells after yellow fever vaccination. Via MiXCR, TCRdb re-called the 5' RACE reads, giving one row per CDR3 protein. Among fewer than 150,000 distinct CDR3 sequences listed, 7.7% were seen once. The sequences come from CD4+ T cells sorted from PBMCs, collected 5 days after the yellow fever booster vaccination. The receptor set was obtained from a man aged 30 to 39 who received the YFV17D yellow fever vaccine.

The sample holds many counts of this clonotype. This rearrangement joins TRBV5-1 to TRBJ2-7; D remains unclear. This CDR3 comprises 14 residues. Germline V gene data show CDR1 as SGHRS and CDR2 as YFSETQ. The V gene lost 3 bases and the J gene lost 4 bases, with 14 bases spanning the gap. The CDR3 reads CASSSYQDSYEQYF. DNA for the CDR3: TGCGCCAGCAGCTCGTATCAAGACTCATACGAGCAGTACTTC.

Many counts were recorded for this clonotype. The chain couples TRBV30 to TRBJ2-3; D tentatively fits TRBD1 or TRBD2 (5 bases each). The CDR3 spans 13 residues. Trimming left V 7 bases short and J 5 bases short, with 16 bases between. Looked up from germline, CDR1 is GTSNPN and CDR2 is SVGIG (reference sequence). CDR3 in amino acids: CASGPFRKDTQYF. CDR3 nucleotides: TGTGCCTCGGGGCCCTTTCGGAAAGATACGCAGTATTTT.

This clonotype occurred many times. The chain has TRBV6-5 and TRBJ2-7; the D gene is possibly TRBD2 (6 bases). CDR1 MNHEY and CDR2 SVGAGI come from the germline V gene. The length of the CDR3 is 16 residues. V lost 2 bases and J lost 0, with 14 bases in between. The CDR3 here is CASSYRSAGDSYEQYF. The CDR3 DNA reads as TGTGCCAGCAGTTACCGTTCAGCGGGCGACTCCTACGAGCAGTACTTC.

This chain links TRBV20-1 with TRBJ2-3; D possibly corresponds to TRBD2 (5 bases). CDR1 is DFQATT and CDR2 is SNEGSKA in the germline V gene (reference sequence). The CDR3 has 14 residues. V was cut by 1 base and J by 2 bases, with 10 bases left in between. The CDR3: CSARGGAATDTQYF. The CDR3 DNA reads as TGCAGTGCTAGAGGGGGAGCCGCCACAGATACGCAGTATTTT.

This clonotype has at least ten counts. This rearrangement joins TRBV7-2 to TRBJ2-1, with D uncertain. V lost 1 base to trimming and J lost 0 bases, with 10 bases between them. This CDR3 is 16 amino acids long. The germline V gene encodes CDR1 SGHTA and CDR2 FQGNSA. DNA for the CDR3: TGTGCCAGCAGCTTAGGACCGGGCCTCTCCTACAATGAGCAGTTCTTC. It yields the protein CASSLGPGLSYNEQFF.

This clonotype was observed many times. The chain uses TRBV29-1 and TRBJ2-5; 10 bases are shared with TRBD2. V was pared by 4 bases and J by 4 bases, with 6 bases of the junction left unmatched. The CDR3 extends over 14 amino acids. From germline, CDR1 is SQVTM and CDR2 ANQGSEA. CDR3 region: CSVASGSGGETQYF. The CDR3 region has the DNA TGCAGCGTTGCTAGCGGGAGCGGCGGAGAGACCCAGTACTTC.

The sample holds many counts of this clonotype. This chain connects TRBV18 to TRBJ2-7; 10 bases match TRBD2. V trimming: 8 bases; J trimming: 6 bases; junction bases outside the gene matches: 7. Germline values: CDR1 KGHSH, CDR2 LQKENI. This CDR3 contains 13 residues. The CDR3 here is CASTLAGVSEQYF. The CDR3 DNA sequence: TGTGCCAGCACCCTAGCGGGAGTGTCCGAGCAGTACTTC.

This clonotype was detected many times. The V call is TRBV18, the J call TRBJ2-5; TRBD2 matches 7 bases. The CDR3 has 13 residues. Germline CDR1 and CDR2: KGHSH and LQKENI. V shed 2 bases and J 3 bases; nucleotides not matched to a gene: 0. The CDR3 region is CASSPGLEETQYF. DNA of the CDR3: TGTGCCAGCTCACCAGGACTAGAAGAGACCCAGTACTTC.

At least ten counts were recorded for this clonotype. The rearrangement uses TRBV10-2 and TRBJ2-1; 8 bases match TRBD2. The V gene end was trimmed by 2 bases and the J gene end by 7 bases; junction bases not matched to a gene: 4. The CDR3 covers 14 residues. From germline, CDR1 is WSHSY and CDR2 SAAADI. For the CDR3, the DNA is TGCGCCAGCAGTGAGCCGGGACTAGTAAATGAGCAGTTCTTC. This gives the protein CASSEPGLVNEQFF.

This clonotype was observed many times. In DNA, the CDR3 is TGTGCCAGCGGGCCTCTAGCGGGGGGGACGGGGGAGCTGTTTTTT. Translated, it gives CASGPLAGGTGELFF. The J gene is TRBJ2-2, the V gene TRBV27, with TRBD2 identical over 12 bases. CDR1 is MNHEY, CDR2 SMNVEV, per germline (reference sequence). The CDR3 length is 15 residues. J gave up 8 bases and V 8 bases, and 9 bases lay outside the gene matches.

This clonotype was found many times. The CDR3 DNA sequence: TGTGCCAGCAGCTACCCGACGGCTAGCGCGAATGAGCAGTTCTTC. It encodes CASSYPTASANEQFF. V and J are TRBV7-9 and TRBJ2-1; the D gene is possibly TRBD2 (6 bases). V was trimmed by 4 bases and J by 7 bases, leaving 17 bases between them. This CDR3 is 15 amino acids long. The germline gives CDR1 SEHNR, CDR2 FQNEAQ (reference sequence).

At least ten counts were recorded for this clonotype. The CDR3 reads CASTLAAGYNEQFF. In DNA form, the CDR3 reads TGTGCCAGCACCTTAGCGGCGGGGTACAATGAGCAGTTCTTC. The J gene is TRBJ2-1, the V gene TRBV12-3 or TRBV12-4; tentative D call: TRBD2 (6 bases). V gave up 7 bases and J gave up 4 bases, with 14 bases separating them. This CDR3 has 14 amino acids.

This clonotype was counted many times. CDR3 protein: CASSRSNSGLSRAEQFF. The DNA for the CDR3 is TGTGCCAGCTCCAGGAGTAATAGCGGACTCTCCCGAGCAGAGCAGTTCTTC. The J gene is TRBJ2-1, the V gene TRBV6-2 or TRBV6-3; D might be TRBD2 (6 bases). The germline V and J ends were trimmed by 8 bases and 10 bases, with 30 bases remaining between them. This CDR3 comprises 17 residues. Germline V gene sequence: CDR1 MNHEY, CDR2 SVGEGT.

This clonotype was counted many times. The chain has TRBV29-1 and TRBJ2-5; D is unclear. The CDR3 sequence is 12 residues long. Germline assignment: CDR1 SQVTM and CDR2 ANQGSEA. Deletions cut 4 bases from V and 3 bases from J, with 9 bases between. CDR3 in amino acids: CSVVHQEETQYF. The CDR3 nucleotides are TGCAGCGTTGTACACCAGGAAGAGACCCAGTACTTC.

In this sample, this clonotype turned up many times. The J gene is TRBJ1-2, the V gene TRBV6-2 or TRBV6-3; unclear D gene. Germline V lookup: CDR1 MNHEY, CDR2 SVGEGT. With 1 base removed from V and 8 bases from J, the gap between germline ends came to 11 bases. This CDR3 is built from 13 residues. The CDR3 loop reads CASSYLDFTGYTF. In DNA form, the CDR3 reads TGTGCCAGCAGTTACTTGGACTTCACGGGCTACACCTTC.

This clonotype was recorded a few times. V and J are TRBV12-3 or TRBV12-4 and TRBJ1-1; 8 positions agree with TRBD1. The CDR3 extends over 15 amino acids. V gave up 5 bases and J gave up 0 bases; unmatched junction bases: 5. In nucleotides, the CDR3 is TGTGCCAGCAGTCCACAGGGGGGGTTGAACACTGAAGCTTTCTTT. It encodes CASSPQGGLNTEAFF.

This clonotype was counted only a few times. The chain employs TRBV10-3 and TRBJ2-5, with D perhaps matching TRBD2 (6 bases). CDR1 is ENHRY, CDR2 SYGVKD, per germline. The CDR3 has 14 amino acids. Trimming took 2 bases from V and 5 from J, leaving 12 bases between them. DNA for the CDR3: TGTGCCATCAGTGAGAGAGTACTAGCTGAGACCCAGTACTTC. Encoded protein: CAISERVLAETQYF.